One and the same sample provided the 8 T cell receptor beta chains below, sequenced in a study of cytomegalovirus exposure and HLA in healthy donors. This PCR relied on a set of 60 Vbeta primers and 13 Jbeta primers. Generated by immunoSEQ multiplex PCR, the TCRdb table keeps only in-frame clones and is missing some. The table lists approximately 52,000 clones, approximately 80% of them singletons. The sample was PBMCs. Receptors were obtained from a female donor in good health and CMV-seronegative.

This chain joins TRBV6-1 and TRBJ1-6; D not certain. V was shortened by 1 base and J by 7 bases, with 11 bases between the two germline ends. The CDR3 sequence is 15 residues long. In germline, CDR1 is MNHNS, CDR2 SASEGT. The CDR3 DNA sequence: TGTGCCAGCAGTGAAGAGGTCGGGAAGAATTCACCCCTCCACTTT. The encoded protein is CASSEEVGKNSPLHF.

The chain joins TRBV6-1 to TRBJ2-7; TRBD1 aligns across 7 bases. Germline lookup yields CDR1 MNHNS and CDR2 SASEGT. Trimming at V came to 3 bases and at J to 4 bases, leaving 9 bases not matched to a gene. The CDR3 has 15 residues. CDR3 nucleotides: TGTGCCAGCAGTGAGGAAACCGACAGGGTATACGAGCAGTACTTC. Protein: CASSEETDRVYEQYF.

The V call is TRBV15, the J call TRBJ1-1, with D perhaps matching TRBD1 (5 bases). CDR3 length equals 14 residues. CDR1 LNHNV and CDR2 YYDKDF come from the germline V gene (reference sequence). V lost 8 bases and J lost 2, with 15 bases in between. DNA of the CDR3: TGTGCCACCGTGGACGGGGGGAGCAACACTGAAGCTTTCTTT. Protein: CATVDGGSNTEAFF. Looking up the rest from reference TRBV15 and TRBJ1-1 gives the full variable domain: DAMVIQNPRYQVTQFGKPVTLSCSQTLNHNVMYWYQQKSSQAPKLLFHYYDKDFNNEADTPDNFQSRRPNTSFCFLDIRSPGLGDTAMYLCATVDGGSNTEAFFGQGTRLTVV.

The rearrangement joins TRBV20-1 to TRBJ2-7, with D tentatively TRBD2 (5 bases). Germline V gene data show CDR1 as DFQATT and CDR2 as SNEGSKA (reference sequence). The CDR3 contains 11 residues. Trimming removed 7 bases from V and 7 bases from J, with 14 bases in between. CDR3 protein: CSEANQREQYF. The CDR3 DNA sequence: TGCAGTGAAGCGAATCAGCGGGAGCAGTACTTC.

The rearrangement joins TRBV15 to TRBJ2-1, with D possibly matching TRBD1 (5 bases). The CDR3 is 16 amino acids. The germline CDR1 and CDR2 sequences are LNHNV and YYDKDF (reference sequence). V gave up 0 bases and J gave up 9 bases, with 18 bases separating them. The CDR3 loop is CATSRDWGAASGEQFF. The CDR3 DNA sequence: TGTGCCACCAGCAGAGATTGGGGCGCAGCGTCCGGTGAGCAGTTCTTC.

The genes are TRBV18 and TRBJ2-5; D may be TRBD2 (6 bases). The J call may be in error: the DNA end matches TRBJ2-7 better. CDR1 and CDR2 (germline): KGHSH, LQKENI. There are 15 residues in the CDR3. The CDR3, as DNA: TGTGCCAGCTCAGGGGCGGGGCAGGGAACCTACGAGCAGTACTTC. Its protein is CASSGAGQGTYEQYF.

The J gene is TRBJ2-1, the V gene TRBV19; tentatively, D is TRBD1 (7 bases). Germline assignment: CDR1 LNHDA and CDR2 SQIVND (reference sequence). This CDR3 has 17 amino acids. Trimming removed 3 bases from V and 4 bases from J, with 19 bases in between. CDR3 sequence: CASSIRPGGYTYNEQFF. As DNA, the CDR3 is TGTGCCAGTAGTATTCGGCCAGGGGGGTATACTTACAATGAGCAGTTCTTC.

Here the CDR3 DNA reads TGTGCCAGCAGCCAAGGAAGGCAGGGGTCCTACAATGAGCAGTTCTTC. It translates to CASSQGRQGSYNEQFF. This chain joins TRBV4-2 and TRBJ2-1, with D possibly TRBD1 on 6 matching bases. V gave up 1 base and J gave up 1 base, with 11 bases separating them. The germline CDR1 and CDR2 sequences are LGHNA and YNFKEQ. This CDR3 is 16 amino acids long.